This TCR beta chain originates from a study of blood T cells in healthy people across ages. On this clonotype itself: The antigen remains unidentified.

CDR3 size: 15 residues. Germline V gene lookup returns CDR1 SGHAT and CDR2 FQNNGV. The J segment lost 1 base and the V segment lost 3 bases, leaving 4 bases of the junction unmatched. Study-level results: Observed TCR beta diversity per million T cells went down as age went up. This fall followed a roughly linear course with age. Diversity estimates from one million T cells were considered underestimates. Changes seen in expanded clonotypes were possibly confounded by donor CMV status left unknown.

With a J-beta primer mix and a sample-barcoded 5' primer, a second PCR ran roughly 6 to 11 cycles. TCRdb re-derived calls from the 5' RACE reads in MiXCR, one entry per CDR3 protein. The top ten hold 7.9% of the sample, which has around 1,500,000 distinct CDR3 sequences, 40% to 50% seen once. Material for sequencing was blood. This chain links TRBV11-2 with TRBJ2-3; TRBD2 matches at 7 bases. The sequence came from a woman aged 18-30 years in good health. Here the CDR3 reads CASSFGLGGTDTQYF. CDR3 DNA sequence: TGTGCCAGCAGCTTTGGACTAGGCGGCACAGATACGCAGTATTTT.